One sample yielded the 8 T cell receptor beta chains listed below, sequenced in a study of blood T cell repertoires in COVID-19. Assay: immunoSEQ multiplex PCR; the TCRdb copy retains only in-frame clones and omits some. Seen here are approximately 250,000 clones, approximately 86% observed once, and the top ten hold about an eighth. The sequenced sample consisted of peripheral blood. The receptors stem from a woman aged 65 to 85 with COVID-19, enrolled during active disease.

This chain links TRBV7-2 with TRBJ2-5, with 8 bases identical to TRBD1. Trimming at V came to 5 bases and at J to 5 bases, leaving 7 bases not matched to a gene. The CDR3 extends over 14 amino acids. CDR1 is SGHTA and CDR2 is FQGNSA in the germline V gene. The CDR3 protein is CASSLRGLEETQYF. In nucleotides, the CDR3 is TGTGCCAGCAGCCTCAGGGGGCTGGAGGAGACCCAGTACTTC.

This rearrangement joins TRBV1 to TRBJ2-7; TRBD1 is taken as the D call from the table, unchecked against the DNA. TRBV1 is recorded as a pseudogene. CDR3 size: 13 residues. CDR3 region: CTSHGQGSDEQYF. The CDR3 region has the DNA TGCACCAGCCACGGACAGGGTTCTGACGAGCAGTACTTC.

The V and J genes are TRBV13 and TRBJ1-1, with a weak D call TRBD1 (6 bases). The ends were cut back, 5 bases at V and 0 bases at J, with 16 bases in the middle. The CDR3 length is 16 residues. Germline-derived CDR1 and CDR2 are PRHDT and FYEKMQ (reference sequence). CDR3 nucleotides: TGTGCCAGCAGCGTCCTGGGGGACACCATGAACACTGAAGCTTTCTTT. The encoded protein is CASSVLGDTMNTEAFF.

The chain recombines TRBV7-3 with TRBJ1-1, with D possibly being TRBD1 (6 bases). Germline-derived CDR1 and CDR2 are SGHTA and FQGTGA. V dropped 3 bases and J dropped 1 base, with 9 bases sitting between them. The length of the CDR3 is 14 residues. The DNA of the CDR3 is TGTGCCAGCAGCTTTGGGGGGGCGAACACTGAAGCTTTCTTT. Protein product: CASSFGGANTEAFF.

V and J are TRBV6-5 and TRBJ1-4; weak D call: TRBD1 (5 bases). This CDR3 is 15 amino acids long. Germline CDR1 MNHEY, CDR2 SVGAGI. V lost 10 bases to trimming and J lost 0 bases, with 15 bases between them. CDR3 nucleotides: TGTGCCACGGGGGGGGGTCAACCAACTAATGAAAAACTGTTTTTT. Translated: CATGGGQPTNEKLFF.

This clone turned up a few times. The chain carries TRBV28 and TRBJ1-2; no clear D gene. The CDR3 sequence is 10 residues long. Germline V gene data show CDR1 as MDHEN and CDR2 as SYDVKM. Trimming cost V 8 bases and J 8 bases, with 9 bases left between them. For the CDR3, the DNA is TGTGCCAGCGGAGGTTGGGGCTACACCTTC. Translated, it gives CASGGWGYTF.

The chain links TRBV10-3 to TRBJ2-2, with TRBD1 as a possible D gene (5 bases). CDR1 is ENHRY, CDR2 SYGVKD, per germline. This CDR3 spans 14 amino acids. V lost 5 bases, J lost 1 base, and 8 bases lay in between. As DNA, the CDR3 is TGTGCCATCAGTTACAGGATGAACACCGGGGAGCTGTTTTTT. Residues: CAISYRMNTGELFF.

This clone was found a few times. The chain carries TRBV6-2 or TRBV6-3 and TRBJ1-6, with 7 nucleotides matching TRBD1. The V gene's germline CDR1 is MNHEY and CDR2 SVGEGT. The V and J ends lost 6 bases and 2 bases, in that order; junction bases with no gene match: 7. CDR3 size: 16 residues. CDR3 DNA sequence: TGTGCCAGCAGCGCGGACAGGTGGCCCTATAATTCACCCCTCCACTTT. Encoded protein: CASSADRWPYNSPLHF.